The source of this TCR beta chain is a study of blood T cell repertoires in COVID-19. Study information: Acute and convalescent COVID-19 specimens originated in the United States, Italy and Spain. PBMCs, B-cell-depleted T cells, or T cells were the source of the cDNA or gDNA that made up the material.

Sequencing was performed with immunoSEQ multiplex PCR; in TCRdb, only in-frame clones are kept and a portion is missing. The sample includes under 200,000 clones, roughly nine tenths of them seen just once. From germline, CDR1 is SGHAT and CDR2 FQNNGV. The CDR3 is 14 residues long. V lost 11 bases and J lost 3; bases outside the gene matches: 12. Participants' own reports of clinical history determined their cohort assignment. The sequenced sample consisted of PBMCs or T cells enriched from blood (not recorded which). The V gene is TRBV11-2, the J gene TRBJ2-7; the match to TRBD2 covers 8 bases. This clonotype was obtained from a woman in her fifties or sixties who had recovered from COVID-19. This chain's CDR3 is CADSVSGTSYEQYF. The CDR3 DNA is TGTGCCGACTCCGTCTCCGGGACTAGCTACGAGCAGTACTTC.